These 19 T cell receptor beta chains were all obtained from the same sample, sequenced in a study of T cell responses to AZD1222 COVID-19 vaccine. Some clones are missing from TCRdb's copy, which holds only in-frame ones; the method was immunoSEQ multiplex PCR. The data contain 89,000 or so clones, 80% to 90% of them singletons. The sequenced sample was peripheral blood, obtained on day 0 of AZD1222 vaccination. Every receptor here comes from an adult in good health.

The rearrangement uses TRBV28 and TRBJ1-5, with a weak D call TRBD1 (5 bases). Trimming removed 8 bases at V and 0 bases at J, with 11 bases between. The CDR3 is 14 residues long. Germline assignment: CDR1 MDHEN and CDR2 SYDVKM. The CDR3 DNA sequence: TGTGCCAGCGGGGGGGGTCCTAGCAATCAGCCCCAGCATTTT. Its translation: CASGGGPSNQPQHF.

This sequence joins TRBV18 and TRBJ2-1, with D perhaps TRBD2 (6 bases). Between the trimmed V and J ends, which lost 3 bases and 5 bases, there was a span of 11 bases. The CDR3 has 14 amino acids. Germline V gene data show CDR1 as KGHSH and CDR2 as LQKENI. CDR3 in DNA: TGTGCCAGCTCACCCCGGCGGGACCACAATGAGCAGTTCTTC. The encoded protein is CASSPRRDHNEQFF.

This sequence joins TRBV3-1 (or the pseudogene TRBV3-2) and TRBJ1-3; no reliable D call. Germline loops: CDR1 LGHDT, CDR2 YNNKEL (reference sequence). This CDR3 is 14 amino acids long. The V and J ends lost 0 bases and 3 bases respectively, with 6 bases between them. In nucleotides, the CDR3 is TGTGCCAGCAGCCAAGACCGGTATGGAAACACCATATATTTT. The encoded protein is CASSQDRYGNTIYF.

The chain recombines TRBV5-1 with TRBJ2-5; tentative D call: TRBD1 (6 bases). Trimming pared 4 bases from V and 4 bases from J, leaving 14 bases between. CDR3 length: 14 residues. CDR1 SGHRS and CDR2 YFSETQ come from the germline V gene. CDR3: CASSATGAPETQYF. CDR3 sequence (DNA): TGCGCCAGCAGCGCGACAGGCGCCCCAGAGACCCAGTACTTC.

The V gene is TRBV5-8, the J gene TRBJ2-1; D remains ambiguous. Trimming stripped 1 base from V and 8 bases from J, with 13 bases between. CDR3 length equals 14 residues. CDR1 SGHTS and CDR2 YDEGEE come from the germline V gene. CDR3 DNA sequence: TGTGCCAGCAGCTTGTTAGGTGGGATCGATGAGCAGTTCTTC. Residues: CASSLLGGIDEQFF.

J is TRBJ1-4 and V is TRBV5-8, with D tentatively TRBD1 (5 bases). CDR1 is SGHTS, CDR2 YDEGEE, per germline. There are 15 residues in the CDR3. Trimming took off 3 bases at V and 7 bases at J, with 16 bases between the two ends. The CDR3 nucleotides are TGTGCCAGCAGCTGGGTAAAGGGGCGGAGTGAAAAACTGTTTTTT. Translated: CASSWVKGRSEKLFF. The complete variable domain, with remaining parts taken from reference TRBV5-8 and TRBJ1-4, reads EAGVTQSPTHLIKTRGQQATLRCSPISGHTSVYWYQQALGLGLQFLLWYDEGEERNRGNFPPRFSGRQFPNYSSELNVNALELEDSALYLCASSWVKGRSEKLFFGSGTQLSVL.

The chain couples TRBV19 to TRBJ2-1; 7 bases agree with TRBD2. The junction had 5 bases not matched to a gene; V was cut back by 4 bases and J by 5 bases. The CDR3 runs 14 residues. Germline CDR1 LNHDA, CDR2 SQIVND (reference sequence). Here the CDR3 DNA reads TGTGCCAGTAGTAGGAGCGGGAAAAACAATGAGCAGTTCTTC. It specifies CASSRSGKNNEQFF.

This chain uses TRBV9 with TRBJ2-4, with 11 bases identical to TRBD2. CDR1 SGDLS and CDR2 YYNGEE come from the germline V gene. This CDR3 spans 16 amino acids. V shed 3 bases and J 1 base; nucleotides not matched to a gene: 3. The CDR3 region is CASSATSGSAKNIQYF. CDR3 bases: TGTGCCAGCAGCGCTACTAGCGGGAGTGCCAAAAACATTCAGTACTTC. The complete variable domain, with remaining parts taken from reference TRBV9 and TRBJ2-4, reads DSGVTQTPKHLITATGQRVTLRCSPRSGDLSVYWYQQSLDQGLQFLIQYYNGEERAKGNILERFSAQQFPDLHSELNLSSLELGDSALYFCASSATSGSAKNIQYFGAGTRLSVL.

This chain uses TRBV6-5 with TRBJ1-5, with 7 bases that match TRBD1. V lost 2 bases, J lost 0 bases, and 4 bases stayed unmatched. Per germline, CDR1 MNHEY and CDR2 SVGAGI. The CDR3 extends over 16 amino acids. As DNA, the CDR3 is TGTGCCAGCAGTTACGGACAGGATTATAGCAATCAGCCCCAGCATTTT. This codes for CASSYGQDYSNQPQHF.

V gene TRBV7-2 combines with J gene TRBJ2-7, with 14 nucleotides matching TRBD2. CDR1 and CDR2 (germline): SGHTA, FQGNSA. With 6 bases clipped from V and 2 bases from J, the junction kept 3 bases outside the gene matches. The CDR3 length is 15 residues. The CDR3 spells CASRRTSGGTYEQYF. The CDR3 DNA follows: TGTGCCAGCAGGAGGACTAGCGGGGGGACCTACGAGCAGTACTTC.

This chain joins TRBV5-6 and TRBJ1-2; D is undetermined. The CDR3 runs 14 residues. Trimming removed 4 bases at V and 0 bases at J, with 10 bases between. Germline V CDR1 and CDR2: SGHDT, YYEEEE. The DNA for the CDR3 is TGTGCCAGCAGCCCACAGTTAGCTAACTATGGCTACACCTTC. Its translation is CASSPQLANYGYTF.

The rearrangement joins TRBV7-2 to TRBJ2-7, with TRBD2 as a possible D gene (6 bases). V was trimmed by 6 bases and J by 3 bases, leaving 15 bases between them. In germline, CDR1 is SGHTA, CDR2 FQGNSA. The CDR3 has 14 residues. CDR3 nucleotides: TGTGCCAGCAGTTTTGTAGCGGACGACTACGAGCAGTACTTC. Protein sequence: CASSFVADDYEQYF.

V gene TRBV5-6 combines with J gene TRBJ2-3; 9 bases are shared with TRBD2. Trimming cost V 1 base and J 6 bases; bases outside gene matches: 6. CDR3 size: 15 residues. CDR1 SGHDT and CDR2 YYEEEE come from the germline V gene. The CDR3 DNA sequence: TGTGCCAGCAGCTTGATGCGGGAGGGGGTCGATACGCAGTATTTT. As protein: CASSLMREGVDTQYF.

The rearrangement links TRBV5-5 to TRBJ2-7; D gene unclear. V was pared by 1 base and J by 6 bases, with 14 bases between. Germline CDR1 reads SGHKS; CDR2 reads YYEKEE (reference sequence). This CDR3 is 14 amino acids long. The CDR3: CASSLQSSSLEQYF. The CDR3 nucleotides read TGTGCCAGCAGCTTGCAGTCATCCTCCCTCGAGCAGTACTTC.

The chain joins TRBV19 to TRBJ2-2, with TRBD2 matching 7 bases. The CDR3 runs 16 residues. The germline V gene has CDR1 LNHDA and CDR2 SQIVND (reference sequence). V trimming: 4 bases; J trimming: 5 bases; junction bases outside the gene matches: 10. The CDR3 sequence is CASSKSSGIGTGELFF. The CDR3 DNA sequence: TGTGCCAGTAGTAAGTCCAGCGGGATCGGAACCGGGGAGCTGTTTTTT.

This chain links TRBV7-2 with TRBJ2-7; 8 bases are shared with TRBD2. Germline V gene sequence: CDR1 SGHTA, CDR2 FQGNSA. Unmatched junction bases numbered 10, after V lost 5 bases and J lost 1 base. The CDR3 length is 16 residues. CDR3 nucleotides: TGTGCCAGCAGCACCCTATCCGGGACTAGTTCCTACGAGCAGTACTTC. Translated, it gives CASSTLSGTSSYEQYF.

The chain is built from TRBV7-2 and TRBJ2-7; maybe TRBD2 (6 bases). CDR3 length: 15 amino acids. Germline CDR1 reads SGHTA; CDR2 reads FQGNSA. Trimming cost V 5 bases and J 0 bases, with 14 bases left between them. CDR3 sequence: CASSLGGVSSYEQYF. The DNA of the CDR3 is TGTGCCAGCAGCCTGGGCGGGGTTAGCTCCTACGAGCAGTACTTC.

The chain uses TRBV19 and TRBJ2-7; 8 bases map to TRBD1. V shed 6 bases, J shed 0 bases, and the junction held 7 bases outside the gene matches. The CDR3 is 15 amino acids. In germline, CDR1 is LNHDA, CDR2 SQIVND (reference sequence). In nucleotides, the CDR3 is TGTGCCAGTAGCGAACAGGGGGTTAGCTCCTACGAGCAGTACTTC. Its translation: CASSEQGVSSYEQYF.

For this clone: A single base separates this from a much larger clone, so it may be a read error. The V call is TRBV13, the J call TRBJ1-1; 8 bases agree with TRBD1. The CDR3 runs 14 residues. CDR1 and CDR2 (germline): PRHDT, FYEKMQ (reference sequence). After removal of 4 bases from V and 0 bases from J, the junction contained 1 base not matched to a gene. The CDR3 nucleotides are TGTGCCAGCAGCTCGACAGGGGTGAACACTGAAGCTTTCTTT. This translates into CASSSTGVNTEAFF.